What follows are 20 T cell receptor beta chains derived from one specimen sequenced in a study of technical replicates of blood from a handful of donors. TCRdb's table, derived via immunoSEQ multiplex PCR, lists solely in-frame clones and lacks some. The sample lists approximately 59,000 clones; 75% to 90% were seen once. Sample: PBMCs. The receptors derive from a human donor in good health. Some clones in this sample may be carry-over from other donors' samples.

The CDR3 DNA sequence: TGTGCCAGCAGCTTAGTCCCAGCGGACTCCTACGAGCAGTACTTC. It yields the protein CASSLVPADSYEQYF. V and J are TRBV7-2 and TRBJ2-7, with a weak D call TRBD2 (5 bases). The germline gives CDR1 SGHTA, CDR2 FQGNSA. Trimming took 1 base from V and 0 from J, leaving 10 bases between them. The CDR3 covers 15 residues.

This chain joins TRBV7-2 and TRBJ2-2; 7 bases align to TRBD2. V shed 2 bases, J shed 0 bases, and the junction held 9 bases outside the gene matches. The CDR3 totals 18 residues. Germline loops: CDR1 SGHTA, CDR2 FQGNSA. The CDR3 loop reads CASSLIVATSSNTGELFF. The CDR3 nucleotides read TGTGCCAGCAGCTTAATTGTAGCGACTAGCTCGAACACCGGGGAGCTGTTTTTT.

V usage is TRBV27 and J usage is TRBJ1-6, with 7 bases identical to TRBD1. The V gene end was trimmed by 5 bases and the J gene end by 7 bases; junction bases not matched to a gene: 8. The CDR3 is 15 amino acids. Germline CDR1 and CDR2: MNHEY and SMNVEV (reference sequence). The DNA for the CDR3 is TGTGCCAGCAGTACGCCGACAGGGCCAAATTCACCCCTCCACTTT. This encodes CASSTPTGPNSPLHF.

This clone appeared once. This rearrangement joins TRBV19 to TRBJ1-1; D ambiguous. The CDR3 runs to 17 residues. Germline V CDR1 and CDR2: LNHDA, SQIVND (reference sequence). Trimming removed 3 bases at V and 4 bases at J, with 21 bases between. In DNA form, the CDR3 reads TGTGCCAGTAGTATTTTGGAGGGATTTGGGTCCGGCACTGAAGCTTTCTTT. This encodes CASSILEGFGSGTEAFF.

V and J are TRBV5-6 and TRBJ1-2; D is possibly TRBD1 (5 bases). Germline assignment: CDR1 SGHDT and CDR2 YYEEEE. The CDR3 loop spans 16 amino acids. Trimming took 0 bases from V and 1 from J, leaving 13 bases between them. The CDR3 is CASSLDVRASNYGYTF. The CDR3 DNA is TGTGCCAGCAGCTTGGATGTCAGGGCGAGTAACTATGGCTACACCTTC.

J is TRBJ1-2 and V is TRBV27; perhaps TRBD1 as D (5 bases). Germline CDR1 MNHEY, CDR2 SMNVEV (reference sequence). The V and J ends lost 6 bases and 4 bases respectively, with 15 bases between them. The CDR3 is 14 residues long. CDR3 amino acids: CASRPWGVLYGYTF. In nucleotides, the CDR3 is TGTGCCAGCAGGCCGTGGGGGGTCCTCTATGGCTACACCTTC.

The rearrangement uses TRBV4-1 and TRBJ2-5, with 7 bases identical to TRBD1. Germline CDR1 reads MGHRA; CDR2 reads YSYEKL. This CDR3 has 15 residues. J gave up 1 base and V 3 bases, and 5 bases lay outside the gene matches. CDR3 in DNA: TGCGCCAGCAGCCATCTCCGACAGGGCCAAGAGACCCAGTACTTC. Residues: CASSHLRQGQETQYF.

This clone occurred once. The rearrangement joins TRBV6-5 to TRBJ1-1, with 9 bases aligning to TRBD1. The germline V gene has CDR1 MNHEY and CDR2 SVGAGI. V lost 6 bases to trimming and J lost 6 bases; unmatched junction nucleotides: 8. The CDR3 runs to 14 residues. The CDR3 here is CASSQGQGFAEAFF. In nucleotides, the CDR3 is TGTGCCAGCAGCCAAGGACAGGGGTTTGCTGAAGCTTTCTTT.

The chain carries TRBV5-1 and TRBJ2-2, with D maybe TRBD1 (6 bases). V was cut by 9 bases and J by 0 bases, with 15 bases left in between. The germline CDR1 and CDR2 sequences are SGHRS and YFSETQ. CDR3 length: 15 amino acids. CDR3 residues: CATKPKGANTGELFF. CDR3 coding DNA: TGCGCCACCAAACCTAAGGGGGCGAACACCGGGGAGCTGTTTTTT.

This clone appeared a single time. The DNA of the CDR3 is TGTGCCAGCAGTGTCCCTAGCGGCTGGGCCCCAGAGACCCAGTACTTC. Translation gives CASSVPSGWAPETQYF. This chain connects TRBV2 to TRBJ2-5; 7 positions match TRBD2. CDR1 is SNHLY, CDR2 FYNNEI, per germline. The CDR3 is made up of 16 amino acids. The V gene end was trimmed by 4 bases and the J gene end by 4 bases; junction bases not matched to a gene: 12.

CDR3 nucleotide sequence: TGCGCCAGCAGCCAAGATCCCGCGGGGATCATCGCAGATACGCAGTATTTT. Translated, it gives CASSQDPAGIIADTQYF. The J gene is TRBJ2-3, the V gene TRBV4-3, with D possibly TRBD2 on 6 matching bases. V lost 0 bases, J lost 4 bases, and 17 bases lay in between. The CDR3 sequence is 17 residues long. Germline-derived CDR1 and CDR2 are LGHNA and YSLEER.

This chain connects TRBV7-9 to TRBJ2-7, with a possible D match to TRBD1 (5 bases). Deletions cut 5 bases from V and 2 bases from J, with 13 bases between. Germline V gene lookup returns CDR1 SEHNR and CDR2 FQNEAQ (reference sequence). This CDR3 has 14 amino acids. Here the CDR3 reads CASSPHEGAYEQYF. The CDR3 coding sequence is TGTGCCAGCAGCCCCCACGAAGGGGCCTACGAGCAGTACTTC.

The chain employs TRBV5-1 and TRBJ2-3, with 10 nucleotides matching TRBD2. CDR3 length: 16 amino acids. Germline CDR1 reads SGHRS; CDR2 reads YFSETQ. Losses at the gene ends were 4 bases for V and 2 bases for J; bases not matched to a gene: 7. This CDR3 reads CASSPGLARTTDTQYF. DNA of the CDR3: TGCGCCAGCAGCCCGGGACTAGCGCGGACCACAGATACGCAGTATTTT.

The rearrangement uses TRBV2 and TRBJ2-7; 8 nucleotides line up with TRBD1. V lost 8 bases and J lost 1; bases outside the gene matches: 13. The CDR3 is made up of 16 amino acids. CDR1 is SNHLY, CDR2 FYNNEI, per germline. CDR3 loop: CASYDPGQGNSYEQYF. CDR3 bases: TGTGCCAGCTACGACCCCGGACAGGGAAATTCCTACGAGCAGTACTTC.

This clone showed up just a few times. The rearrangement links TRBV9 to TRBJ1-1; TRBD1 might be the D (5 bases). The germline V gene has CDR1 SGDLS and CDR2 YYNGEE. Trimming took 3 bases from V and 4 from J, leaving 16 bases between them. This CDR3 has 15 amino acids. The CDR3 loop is CASSGHGGVGTEAFF. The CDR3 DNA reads TGTGCCAGCAGCGGCCACGGGGGGGTCGGCACTGAAGCTTTCTTT.

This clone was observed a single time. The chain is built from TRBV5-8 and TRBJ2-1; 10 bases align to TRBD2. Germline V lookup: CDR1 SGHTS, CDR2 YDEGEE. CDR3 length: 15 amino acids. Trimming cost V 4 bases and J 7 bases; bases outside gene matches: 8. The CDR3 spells CASSPSGRMWNEQFF. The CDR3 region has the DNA TGTGCCAGCAGCCCTAGCGGGAGAATGTGGAATGAGCAGTTCTTC.

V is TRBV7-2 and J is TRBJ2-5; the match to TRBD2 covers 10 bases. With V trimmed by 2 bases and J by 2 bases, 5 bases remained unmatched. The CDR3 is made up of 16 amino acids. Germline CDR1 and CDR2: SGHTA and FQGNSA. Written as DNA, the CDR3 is TGTGCCAGCAGCTTATACGGACTAGCGGATCAAGAGACCCAGTACTTC. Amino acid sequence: CASSLYGLADQETQYF.

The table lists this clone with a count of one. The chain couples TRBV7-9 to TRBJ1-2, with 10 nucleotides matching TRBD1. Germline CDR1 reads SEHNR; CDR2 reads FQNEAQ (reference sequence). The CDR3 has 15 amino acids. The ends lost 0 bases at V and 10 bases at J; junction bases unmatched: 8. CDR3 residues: CASSLARGTGEVYTF. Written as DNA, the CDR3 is TGTGCCAGCAGCTTAGCGCGTGGGACAGGGGAAGTCTACACCTTC.

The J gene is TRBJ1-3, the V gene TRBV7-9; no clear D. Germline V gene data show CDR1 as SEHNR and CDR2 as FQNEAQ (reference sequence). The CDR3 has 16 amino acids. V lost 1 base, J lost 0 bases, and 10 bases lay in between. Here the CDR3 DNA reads TGTGCCAGCAGCTTAGGTTTCGGGAGCTCTGGAAACACCATATATTTT. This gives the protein CASSLGFGSSGNTIYF.

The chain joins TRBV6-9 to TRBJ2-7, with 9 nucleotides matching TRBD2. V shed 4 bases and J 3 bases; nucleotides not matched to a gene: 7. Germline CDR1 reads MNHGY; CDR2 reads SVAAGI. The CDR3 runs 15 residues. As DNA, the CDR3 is TGTGCCAGCAGTTGCTTAGCGGGAGATCACTACGAGCAGTACTTC. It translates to CASSCLAGDHYEQYF.